This T cell receptor (beta chain) was recorded in a study of blood T cell repertoires in COVID-19. Across the study: T cells, B-cell-depleted T cells, or PBMCs provided the cDNA or gDNA that served as material.

This CDR3 comprises 13 residues. Germline CDR1 MNHEY, CDR2 SVGAGI. V lost 7 bases and J lost 7, with 13 bases in between. Clones were sequenced by immunoSEQ multiplex PCR, and TCRdb holds only the in-frame ones, with some missing. The sample has about 66,000 clones; roughly nine tenths are singletons. The rearrangement uses TRBV6-5 and TRBJ1-4; the D gene is possibly TRBD1 (5 bases). Source material: peripheral blood. The receptor was isolated from a man in his fifties or sixties with acute or convalescent COVID-19. The CDR3 is CASKKGLFEKLFF. In nucleotides, the CDR3 is TGTGCCAGCAAGAAGGGGCTCTTTGAAAAACTGTTTTTT.